This T cell receptor (beta chain) was obtained from a study of post-analysis software for immune sequencing data. Note on this clonotype: Its specificity is not known.

J was trimmed by 4 bases and V by 4 bases; bases with no gene match: 6. CDR1 is SGHTA and CDR2 is FQGNSA in the germline V gene. The CDR3 length is 14 residues. Unique molecular identifiers were present in the TCR beta cDNA libraries. A single record per CDR3 protein comes from TCRdb applying MiXCR to the PCR reads. Counted here are hundreds of thousands of distinct CDR3 sequences, roughly 45% occurring once; the ten biggest clones make up 9.5% to 13%. The study, taken as a whole, reports: F measure showed strong co-clustering of same-batch samples. When patients were compared with controls, 4 or 5 TRBV segments were more frequent, TRBV5-6, TRBV5-1 and TRBV20-1 among them.

This clonotype was obtained from a girl aged 10 to 17 with multiple sclerosis. The sequencing sample was made of blood. The chain has TRBV7-2 and TRBJ2-5, with TRBD2 matching over 7 bases. The CDR3 DNA reads as TGTGCCAGCAGCTCCTCACCGGGGGGAGAGACCCAGTACTTC. As protein: CASSSSPGGETQYF.